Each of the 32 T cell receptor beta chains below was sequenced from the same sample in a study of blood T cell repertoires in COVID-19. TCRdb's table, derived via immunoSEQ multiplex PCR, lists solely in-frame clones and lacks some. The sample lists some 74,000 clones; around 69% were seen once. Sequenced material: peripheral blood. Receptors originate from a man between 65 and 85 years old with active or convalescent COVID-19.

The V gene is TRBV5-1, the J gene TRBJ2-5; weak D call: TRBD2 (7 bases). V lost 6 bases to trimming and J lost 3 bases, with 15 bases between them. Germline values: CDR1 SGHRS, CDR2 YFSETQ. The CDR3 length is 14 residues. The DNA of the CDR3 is TGCGCCAGCAAGGGGGGGAAATTAGAAGAGACCCAGTACTTC. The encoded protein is CASKGGKLEETQYF. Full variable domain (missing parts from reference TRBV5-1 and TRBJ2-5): KAGVTQTPRYLIKTRGQQVTLSCSPISGHRSVSWYQQTPGQGLQFLFEYFSETQRNKGNFPGRFSGRQFSNSRSEMNVSTLELGDSALYLCASKGGKLEETQYFGPGTRLLVL.

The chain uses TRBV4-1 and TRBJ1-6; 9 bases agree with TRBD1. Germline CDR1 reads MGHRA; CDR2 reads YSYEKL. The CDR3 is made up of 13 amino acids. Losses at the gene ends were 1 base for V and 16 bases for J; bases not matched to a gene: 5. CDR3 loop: CASSQGGTGPLHF. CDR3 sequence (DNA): TGCGCCAGCAGCCAAGGTGGGACAGGGCCTCTCCACTTT.

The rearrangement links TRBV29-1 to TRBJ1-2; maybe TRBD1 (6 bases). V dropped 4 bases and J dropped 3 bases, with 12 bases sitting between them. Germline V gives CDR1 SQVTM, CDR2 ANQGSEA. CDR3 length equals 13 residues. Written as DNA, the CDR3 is TGCAGCGTTGTTGGGGGGGCCGACTATGGCTACACCTTC. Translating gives CSVVGGADYGYTF.

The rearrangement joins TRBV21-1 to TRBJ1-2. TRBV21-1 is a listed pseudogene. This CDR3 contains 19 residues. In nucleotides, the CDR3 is TGTGCCAGCAGCAAAGTACCATCCCACCTACCTCTAGCTAACTATGGCTACACCTTC. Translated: CASSKVPSHLPLANYGYTF.

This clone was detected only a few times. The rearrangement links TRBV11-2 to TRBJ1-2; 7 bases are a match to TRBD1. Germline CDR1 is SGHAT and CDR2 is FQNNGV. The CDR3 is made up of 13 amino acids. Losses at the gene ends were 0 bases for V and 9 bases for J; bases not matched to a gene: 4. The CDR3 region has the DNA TGTGCCAGCAGCTTAGACAGGGGGTCTCGCTACACCTTC. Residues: CASSLDRGSRYTF.

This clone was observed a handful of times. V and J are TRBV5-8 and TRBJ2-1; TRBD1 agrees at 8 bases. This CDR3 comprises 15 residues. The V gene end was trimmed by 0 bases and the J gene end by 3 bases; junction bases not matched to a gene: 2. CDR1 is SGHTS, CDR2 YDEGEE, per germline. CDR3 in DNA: TGTGCCAGCAGCTTGGAGGGACAGGTCTACAATGAGCAGTTCTTC. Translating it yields CASSLEGQVYNEQFF.

CDR3 sequence (DNA): TGTGCCAGCAGTACAGGGGTGGGCGGCTACACCTTC. It codes for CASSTGVGGYTF. This chain links TRBV12-3 or TRBV12-4 with TRBJ1-2, with TRBD1 matching over 7 bases. The J segment lost 8 bases and the V segment lost 5 bases, leaving 5 bases of the junction unmatched. The CDR3 is 12 amino acids.

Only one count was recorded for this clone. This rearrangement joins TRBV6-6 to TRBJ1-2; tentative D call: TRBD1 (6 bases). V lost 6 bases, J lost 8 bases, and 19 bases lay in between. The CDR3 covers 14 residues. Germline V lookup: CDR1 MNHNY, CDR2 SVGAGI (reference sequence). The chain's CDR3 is CASSPVAGARGYTF. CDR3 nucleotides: TGTGCCAGCAGCCCCGTGGCAGGGGCGCGGGGCTACACCTTC.

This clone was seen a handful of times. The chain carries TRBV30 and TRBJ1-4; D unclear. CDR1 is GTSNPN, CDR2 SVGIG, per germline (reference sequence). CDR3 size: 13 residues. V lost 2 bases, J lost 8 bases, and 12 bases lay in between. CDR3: CAWSTYRLEKLFF. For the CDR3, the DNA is TGTGCCTGGAGTACTTACAGATTGGAAAAACTGTTTTTT.

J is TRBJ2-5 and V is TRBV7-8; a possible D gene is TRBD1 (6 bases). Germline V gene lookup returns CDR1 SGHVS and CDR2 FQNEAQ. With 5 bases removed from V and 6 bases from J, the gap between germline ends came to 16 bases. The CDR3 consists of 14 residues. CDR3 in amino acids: CASSVNDRIQTQYF. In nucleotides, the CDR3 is TGTGCCAGCAGCGTCAATGACAGGATCCAGACCCAGTACTTC.

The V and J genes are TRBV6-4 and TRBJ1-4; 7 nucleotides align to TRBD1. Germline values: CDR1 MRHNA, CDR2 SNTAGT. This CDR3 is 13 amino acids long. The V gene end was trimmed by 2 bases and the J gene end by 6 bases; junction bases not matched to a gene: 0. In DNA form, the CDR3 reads TGTGCCAGCAGTGACAGGGGGCATGAAAAACTGTTTTTT. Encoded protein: CASSDRGHEKLFF.

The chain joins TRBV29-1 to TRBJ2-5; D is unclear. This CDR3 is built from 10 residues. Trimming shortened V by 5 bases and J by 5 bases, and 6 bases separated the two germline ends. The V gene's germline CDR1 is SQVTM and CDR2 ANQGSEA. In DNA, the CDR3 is TGCAGCGTTTTACAGGAGACCCAGTACTTC. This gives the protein CSVLQETQYF.

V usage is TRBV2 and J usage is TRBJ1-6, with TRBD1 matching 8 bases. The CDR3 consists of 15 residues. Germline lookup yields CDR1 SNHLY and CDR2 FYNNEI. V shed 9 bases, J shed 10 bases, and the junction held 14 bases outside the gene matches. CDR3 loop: CASNSRGDRSSPLHF. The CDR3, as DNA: TGTGCCAGTAACTCCCGGGGGGACAGGTCGTCACCCCTCCACTTT.

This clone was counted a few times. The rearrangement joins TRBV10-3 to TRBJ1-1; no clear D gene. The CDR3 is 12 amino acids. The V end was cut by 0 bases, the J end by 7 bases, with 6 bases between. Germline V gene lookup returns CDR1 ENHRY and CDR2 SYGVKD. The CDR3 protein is CAISESGLEAFF. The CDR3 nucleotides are TGTGCCATCAGTGAGTCTGGGCTTGAAGCTTTCTTT.

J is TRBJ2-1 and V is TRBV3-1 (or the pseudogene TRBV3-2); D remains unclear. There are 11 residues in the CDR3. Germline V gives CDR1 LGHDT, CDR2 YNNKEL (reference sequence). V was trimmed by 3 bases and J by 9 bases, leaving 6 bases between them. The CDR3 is CASSQTFEQFF. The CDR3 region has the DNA TGTGCCAGCAGCCAGACATTTGAGCAGTTCTTC.

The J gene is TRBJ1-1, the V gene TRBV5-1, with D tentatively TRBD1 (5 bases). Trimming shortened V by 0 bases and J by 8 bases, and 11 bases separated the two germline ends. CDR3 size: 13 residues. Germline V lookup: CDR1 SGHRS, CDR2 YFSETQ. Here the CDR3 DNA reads TGCGCCAGCAGCTTGGCAGGGCTCGCGGAAGCTTTCTTT. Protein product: CASSLAGLAEAFF.

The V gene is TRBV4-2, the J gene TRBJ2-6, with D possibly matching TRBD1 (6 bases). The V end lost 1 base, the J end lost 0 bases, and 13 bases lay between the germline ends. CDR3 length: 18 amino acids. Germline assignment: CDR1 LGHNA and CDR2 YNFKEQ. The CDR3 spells CASSQAGGRDSGANVLTF. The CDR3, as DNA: TGTGCCAGCAGCCAAGCTGGGGGCAGGGACTCTGGGGCCAACGTCCTGACTTTC.

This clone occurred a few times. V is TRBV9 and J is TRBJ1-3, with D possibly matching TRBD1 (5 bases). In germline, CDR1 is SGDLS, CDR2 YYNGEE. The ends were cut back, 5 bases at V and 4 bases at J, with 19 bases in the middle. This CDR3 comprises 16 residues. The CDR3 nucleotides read TGTGCCAGCAGTCGCGAGAAGGGGCGCTTCGGAAACACCATATATTTT. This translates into CASSREKGRFGNTIYF.

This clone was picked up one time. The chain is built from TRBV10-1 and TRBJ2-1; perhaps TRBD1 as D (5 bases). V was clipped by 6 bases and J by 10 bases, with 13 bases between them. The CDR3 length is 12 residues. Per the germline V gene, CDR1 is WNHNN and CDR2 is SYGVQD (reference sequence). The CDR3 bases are TGCGCCAGCAGCCTTCAGGGTAAGGAGCAGTTCTTC. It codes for CASSLQGKEQFF.

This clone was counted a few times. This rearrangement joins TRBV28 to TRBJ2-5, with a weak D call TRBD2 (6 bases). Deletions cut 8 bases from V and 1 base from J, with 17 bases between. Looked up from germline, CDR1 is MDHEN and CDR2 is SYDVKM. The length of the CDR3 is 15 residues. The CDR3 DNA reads TGTGCCAGCCGCCCCGGGGGTACGAGCCAAGAGACCCAGTACTTC. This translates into CASRPGGTSQETQYF.

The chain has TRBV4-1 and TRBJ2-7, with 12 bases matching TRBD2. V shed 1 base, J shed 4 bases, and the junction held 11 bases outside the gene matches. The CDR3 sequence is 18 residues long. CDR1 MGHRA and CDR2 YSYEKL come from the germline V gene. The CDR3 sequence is CASSQGSPTSGGFYEQYF. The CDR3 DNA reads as TGCGCCAGCAGCCAAGGCTCCCCTACTAGCGGGGGGTTTTACGAGCAGTACTTC.

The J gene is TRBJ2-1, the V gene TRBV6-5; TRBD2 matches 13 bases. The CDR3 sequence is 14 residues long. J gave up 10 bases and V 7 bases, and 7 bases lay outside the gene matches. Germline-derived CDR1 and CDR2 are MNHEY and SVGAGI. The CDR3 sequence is CASTQTSGGQEQFF. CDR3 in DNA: TGTGCCAGCACCCAGACTAGCGGGGGGCAAGAGCAGTTCTTC.

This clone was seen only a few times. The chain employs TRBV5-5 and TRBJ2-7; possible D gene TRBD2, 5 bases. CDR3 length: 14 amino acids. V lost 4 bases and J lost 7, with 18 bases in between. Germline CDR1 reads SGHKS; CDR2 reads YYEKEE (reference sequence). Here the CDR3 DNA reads TGTGCCAGCAGCGTGCTGACGGTCGGGGATGAGCAGTACTTC. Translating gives CASSVLTVGDEQYF.

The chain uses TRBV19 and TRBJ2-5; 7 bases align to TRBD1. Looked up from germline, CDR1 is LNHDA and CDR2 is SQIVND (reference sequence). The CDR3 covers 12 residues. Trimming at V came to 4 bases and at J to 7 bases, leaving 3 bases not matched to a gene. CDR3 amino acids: CASSTGGLTQYF. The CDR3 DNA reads TGTGCCAGTAGTACAGGGGGTTTGACCCAGTACTTC.

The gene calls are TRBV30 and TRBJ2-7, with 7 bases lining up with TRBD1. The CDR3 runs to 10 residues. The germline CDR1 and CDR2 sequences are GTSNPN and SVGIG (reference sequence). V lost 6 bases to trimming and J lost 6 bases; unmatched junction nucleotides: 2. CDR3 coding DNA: TGTGCCTGTGACAGGGTCGAGCAGTACTTC. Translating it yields CACDRVEQYF.

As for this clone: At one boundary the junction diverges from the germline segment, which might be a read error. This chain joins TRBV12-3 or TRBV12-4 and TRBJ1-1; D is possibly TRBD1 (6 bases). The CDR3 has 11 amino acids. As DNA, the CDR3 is TGTGCCAGCAGCCGGCAGGGGACCATGGATTTT. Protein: CASSRQGTMDF.

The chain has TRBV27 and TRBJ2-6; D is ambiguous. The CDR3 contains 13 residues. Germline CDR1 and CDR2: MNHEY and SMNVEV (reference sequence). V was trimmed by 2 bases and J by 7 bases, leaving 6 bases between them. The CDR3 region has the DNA TGTGCCAGCAGTTTAAGAGTTGCCAACGTCCTGACTTTC. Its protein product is CASSLRVANVLTF.

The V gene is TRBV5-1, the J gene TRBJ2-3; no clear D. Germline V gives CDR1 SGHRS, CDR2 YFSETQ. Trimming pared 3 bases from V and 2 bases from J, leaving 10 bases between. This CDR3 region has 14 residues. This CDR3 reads CASSSSPSTDTQYF. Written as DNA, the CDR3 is TGCGCCAGCAGCTCCTCCCCCTCCACAGATACGCAGTATTTT.

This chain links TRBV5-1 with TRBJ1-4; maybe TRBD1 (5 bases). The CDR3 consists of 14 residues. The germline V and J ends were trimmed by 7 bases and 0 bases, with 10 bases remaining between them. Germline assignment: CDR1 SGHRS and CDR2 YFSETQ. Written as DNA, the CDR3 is TGCGCCAGCGCCGAGACAGCAACTAATGAAAAACTGTTTTTT. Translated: CASAETATNEKLFF.

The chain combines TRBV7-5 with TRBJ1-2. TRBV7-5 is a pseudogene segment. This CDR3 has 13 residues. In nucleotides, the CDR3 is TGTGTCAGAGAACGGGAGGGGGCATGTGGCTACACCTTC. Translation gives CVREREGACGYTF.

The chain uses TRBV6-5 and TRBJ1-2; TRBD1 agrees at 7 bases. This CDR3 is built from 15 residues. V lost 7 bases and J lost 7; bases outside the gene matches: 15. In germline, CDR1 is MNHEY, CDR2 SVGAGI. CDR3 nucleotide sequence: TGTGCCAGCACCCCAGCCCCGGACAGGATAGGTGGCTACACCTTC. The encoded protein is CASTPAPDRIGGYTF.

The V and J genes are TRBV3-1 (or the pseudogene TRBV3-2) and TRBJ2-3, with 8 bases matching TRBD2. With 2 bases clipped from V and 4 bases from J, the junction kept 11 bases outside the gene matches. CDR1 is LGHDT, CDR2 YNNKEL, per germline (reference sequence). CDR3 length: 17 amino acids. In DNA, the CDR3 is TGTGCCAGCAGCCAAACAACGGGGGGGGGCTGGGCAGATACGCAGTATTTT. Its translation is CASSQTTGGGWADTQYF.